A single sample gave rise to the 8 T cell receptor beta chains below, sequenced in a study of T cells in localized non-small cell lung cancer. Clones were read by immunoSEQ multiplex PCR, and TCRdb kept only the in-frame ones, dropping some. The sample contains fewer than 95,000 clones, approximately 91% of which appear only once. Sequenced here: PBMCs, sampled before any cancer treatment. The receptors shown here come from a woman between 35 and 70 years old with stage II squamous cell lung carcinoma.

The chain uses TRBV7-2 and TRBJ2-5; no clear D. The germline V gene has CDR1 SGHTA and CDR2 FQGNSA. Trimming cost V 7 bases and J 4 bases, with 7 bases left between them. The CDR3 consists of 11 residues. Here the CDR3 reads CASTPRETQYF. The CDR3, as DNA: TGTGCCAGCACCCCGAGAGAGACCCAGTACTTC.

The chain is built from TRBV2 and TRBJ2-1; 8 bases are a match to TRBD1. Germline CDR1 reads SNHLY; CDR2 reads FYNNEI. V trimming: 5 bases; J trimming: 8 bases; junction bases outside the gene matches: 11. The CDR3 has 15 amino acids. The CDR3 spells CASSPDRGGGDEQFF. The CDR3, as DNA: TGTGCCAGCAGTCCTGACAGGGGAGGTGGCGATGAGCAGTTCTTC.

V and J are TRBV29-1 and TRBJ2-7; perhaps TRBD1 as D (5 bases). CDR3 length: 11 amino acids. V gave up 3 bases and J gave up 6 bases, with 9 bases separating them. Germline loops: CDR1 SQVTM, CDR2 ANQGSEA. CDR3 nucleotide sequence: TGCAGCGTTGACCAGGGCAGCGAGCAGTACTTC. It translates to CSVDQGSEQYF.

The CDR3 nucleotides are TGTGCCAGCAGCTTAGGACTTAGGAACACCGGGGAGCTGTTTTTT. The encoded protein is CASSLGLRNTGELFF. J is TRBJ2-2 and V is TRBV11-2; D unresolved. V lost 1 base and J 1 base, leaving 7 bases between the germline ends. This CDR3 comprises 15 residues. The V gene's germline CDR1 is SGHAT and CDR2 FQNNGV. Full variable domain (missing parts from reference TRBV11-2 and TRBJ2-2): EAGVAQSPRYKIIEKRQSVAFWCNPISGHATLYWYQQILGQGPKLLIQFQNNGVVDDSQLPKDRFSAERLKGVDSTLKIQPAKLEDSAVYLCASSLGLRNTGELFFGEGSRLTVL.

The rearrangement links TRBV6-1 to TRBJ2-1, with D possibly TRBD2 on 6 matching bases. CDR3 size: 12 residues. The germline V and J ends were trimmed by 6 bases and 11 bases, with 14 bases remaining between them. Germline CDR1 and CDR2: MNHNS and SASEGT. The chain's CDR3 is CASRSPGVKQFF. The CDR3 DNA reads TGTGCCAGCAGATCACCGGGGGTGAAGCAGTTCTTC.

V gene TRBV28 combines with J gene TRBJ1-1; TRBD1 matches at 9 bases. From germline, CDR1 is MDHEN and CDR2 SYDVKM. The CDR3 has 15 residues. V trimming: 2 bases; J trimming: 9 bases; junction bases outside the gene matches: 10. The DNA for the CDR3 is TGTGCCAGCAGTTTAGGGGACAGGGATAATGCACAAGCTTTCTTT. Translation: CASSLGDRDNAQAFF.

The V call is TRBV7-9, the J call TRBJ1-2; D is uncertain. The germline gives CDR1 SEHNR, CDR2 FQNEAQ (reference sequence). V was pared by 5 bases and J by 7 bases, with 17 bases between. The CDR3 is 14 amino acids. The CDR3 loop reads CASSPGRARSGYTF. CDR3 coding DNA: TGTGCCAGCAGCCCCGGTAGGGCGCGGTCTGGCTACACCTTC.

The chain combines TRBV7-6 with TRBJ2-1, with D maybe TRBD2 (6 bases). Germline values: CDR1 SGHVS, CDR2 FNYEAQ. The V end was cut by 5 bases, the J end by 3 bases, with 14 bases between. CDR3 length equals 15 residues. The CDR3 nucleotides read TGTGCCAGCAGCCCCCTTGGGGGGAGCTACAATGAGCAGTTCTTC. Its translation is CASSPLGGSYNEQFF.